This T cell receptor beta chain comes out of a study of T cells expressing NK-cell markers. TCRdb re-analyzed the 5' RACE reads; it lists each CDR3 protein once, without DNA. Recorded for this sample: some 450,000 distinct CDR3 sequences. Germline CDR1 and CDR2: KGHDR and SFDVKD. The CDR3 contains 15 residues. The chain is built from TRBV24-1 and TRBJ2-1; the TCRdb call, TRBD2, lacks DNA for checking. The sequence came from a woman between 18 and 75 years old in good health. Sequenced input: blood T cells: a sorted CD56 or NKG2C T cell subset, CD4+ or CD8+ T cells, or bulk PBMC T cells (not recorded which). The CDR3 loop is CATLGLAGAYNEQFF.